The TCR beta chain described here comes from a study of T cells in Graves' hyperthyroidism and ophthalmopathy. Broader study findings: Onset of ophthalmopathy came a median approximately 6 months after the model predicted it. In blood, most of the thyroid clonotypes expanded above 0.001 were also present.

The authors obtained PBMCs from about 9 ml of fresh peripheral blood. This clonotype has a count of ten or more. Its antigen is as yet unknown. What was amplified from RNA transcripts were TCR beta CDR3 regions. First-round RT-PCR targeting the TCR CDR3 was performed with the HTBI primer set. TCRdb re-derived calls from the multiplex PCR reads in MiXCR, one entry per CDR3 protein. Altogether under 400,000 distinct CDR3 sequences are present, about 15% being singletons, with the ten largest covering approximately 35%. The sequenced material came from blood. This TCR derives from a man in his thirties or forties with Graves' hyperthyroidism.

The CDR3 DNA is TGCGCCAGCAGCCCGGACTCTCAGGACTCTTACAATGAGCAGTTCTTC. Its translation: CASSPDSQDSYNEQFF. The J gene is TRBJ2-1, the V gene TRBV5-1; D might be TRBD2 (5 bases). Germline V gives CDR1 SGHRS, CDR2 YFSETQ. The V gene lost 4 bases and the J gene lost 4 bases, with 18 bases spanning the gap. The CDR3 extends over 16 amino acids.